Shown below are 10 T cell receptor beta chains from a single sample sequenced in a study of beta chain features in type 1 diabetes. Broader study findings: Shortening of TCRB CDR3s, moderate but significant, appeared in all four CD4+ subsets of Type 1 diabetes patients.

The sequenced template was cDNA made from the entire isolated RNA. Data came from immunoSEQ multiplex PCR; TCRdb stores just in-frame clones and leaves some out. Seen here are about 260,000 clones, around 21% observed once, and the top ten hold approximately 0.029%. For these TCRs, the target antigens are not known. Sequences were obtained from naive CD4+ T cells from blood. All receptors derive from a middle-aged woman with type 1 diabetes.

The rearrangement links TRBV7-3 to TRBJ2-1; D not certain. The CDR3 is 13 residues long. The germline V and J ends were trimmed by 4 bases and 10 bases, with 14 bases remaining between them. Germline V gives CDR1 SGHTA, CDR2 FQGTGA. DNA for the CDR3: TGTGCCAGCAGCTCTTCCTTAGTGGGCGAGCAGTTCTTC. It specifies CASSSSLVGEQFF.

In its sample, this clone was seen a few times. The rearrangement links TRBV30 to TRBJ2-5, with 9 nucleotides matching TRBD2. There are 15 residues in the CDR3. Unmatched junction bases numbered 6, after V lost 2 bases and J lost 2 bases. Germline CDR1 and CDR2: GTSNPN and SVGIG (reference sequence). For the CDR3, the DNA is TGTGCCTGGAGTCTGGGACTAGCAGGGCAAGAGACCCAGTACTTC. It translates to CAWSLGLAGQETQYF.

The genes are TRBV29-1 and TRBJ2-7; 9 bases map to TRBD1. Germline V gene sequence: CDR1 SQVTM, CDR2 ANQGSEA. The V and J ends lost 6 bases and 2 bases, in that order; junction bases with no gene match: 11. The CDR3 extends over 15 amino acids. The CDR3 is CSVGGFGTGPYEQYF. CDR3 nucleotides: TGCAGCGTGGGAGGCTTCGGGACAGGGCCCTACGAGCAGTACTTC.

As for this clone: Other DNA sequences in the sample encode the same CDR3. The V and J genes are TRBV18 and TRBJ1-1; D ambiguous. Between the trimmed V and J ends, which lost 0 bases and 3 bases, there was a span of 5 bases. CDR3 length equals 13 residues. Germline lookup yields CDR1 KGHSH and CDR2 LQKENI. The CDR3 sequence is CASSPPGDTEAFF. CDR3 DNA: TGTGCCAGCTCACCACCGGGAGACACTGAAGCTTTCTTT. Drawing the rest from reference TRBV18 and TRBJ1-1, the complete variable domain is NAGVMQNPRHLVRRRGQEARLRCSPMKGHSHVYWYRQLPEEGLKFMVYLQKENIIDESGMPKERFSAEFPKEGPSILRIQQVVRGDSAAYFCASSPPGDTEAFFGQGTRLTVV.

This chain connects TRBV7-2 to TRBJ1-1; 7 nucleotides align to TRBD1. J lost 3 bases, V lost 7 bases, and 11 bases had no gene match. Germline assignment: CDR1 SGHTA and CDR2 FQGNSA. This CDR3 spans 15 amino acids. The CDR3 sequence is CASTLTGIGDTEAFF. CDR3 in DNA: TGTGCCAGCACCCTGACAGGGATCGGCGACACTGAAGCTTTCTTT.

This chain links TRBV6-6 with TRBJ2-5; possible D gene TRBD1, 6 bases. V lost 10 bases, J lost 4 bases, and 16 bases lay in between. This CDR3 spans 13 amino acids. Germline-derived CDR1 and CDR2 are MNHNY and SVGAGI (reference sequence). CDR3 in amino acids: CAISTGTTETQYF. In nucleotides, the CDR3 is TGTGCCATCTCCACAGGGACCACAGAGACCCAGTACTTC.

This clone showed up just a few times. The genes are TRBV7-3 and TRBJ2-3; 7 nucleotides match TRBD2. The CDR3 runs to 15 residues. CDR1 is SGHTA and CDR2 is FQGTGA in the germline V gene. The ends lost 4 bases at V and 1 base at J; junction bases unmatched: 5. This CDR3 is CASSSFAGGTDTQYF. The CDR3 DNA sequence: TGTGCCAGCAGCTCTTTTGCGGGGGGCACAGATACGCAGTATTTT.

The chain couples TRBV30 to TRBJ1-1; possibly TRBD1 for D (5 bases). CDR3 size: 14 residues. With 0 bases removed from V and 5 bases from J, the gap between germline ends came to 13 bases. The germline V gene encodes CDR1 GTSNPN and CDR2 SVGIG (reference sequence). CDR3 bases: TGTGCCTGGAGTGTGGGGACTCCGGGAACTGAAGCTTTCTTT. Its protein product is CAWSVGTPGTEAFF.

The chain combines TRBV6-5 with TRBJ2-7; 7 positions match TRBD1. Germline CDR1 is MNHEY and CDR2 is SVGAGI. The CDR3 extends over 15 amino acids. V trimming: 0 bases; J trimming: 2 bases; junction bases outside the gene matches: 4. The CDR3 loop reads CASSYSPTGTYEQYF. The CDR3 DNA reads TGTGCCAGCAGTTACTCTCCGACAGGGACCTACGAGCAGTACTTC.

This chain connects TRBV14 to TRBJ2-7; 10 bases match TRBD1. Losses at the gene ends were 5 bases for V and 6 bases for J; bases not matched to a gene: 4. The V gene's germline CDR1 is SGHDN and CDR2 FVKESK. CDR3 size: 13 residues. Here the CDR3 reads CASSFRDRGEQYF. The CDR3 bases are TGTGCCAGCAGCTTCCGGGACAGGGGCGAGCAGTACTTC. The whole variable domain, filled in from reference TRBV14 and TRBJ2-7, reads EAGVTQFPSHSVIEKGQTVTLRCDPISGHDNLYWYRRVMGKEIKFLLHFVKESKQDESGMPNNRFLAERTGGTYSTLKVQPAELEDSGVYFCASSFRDRGEQYFGPGTRLTVT.